This T cell receptor beta chain was observed in a study of CD8 T cells in Susac syndrome. This clonotype appeared once. Included as multiple sclerosis controls were treatment-naive patients who had stable or active relapsing-remitting disease. Negative isolation was applied to CD8+ and CD4+ T cells, and FACS enrichment was applied to TEMRA cells. The CDR3 is made up of 13 amino acids. Germline-derived CDR1 and CDR2 are SGHTA and FQGTGA. V dropped 5 bases and J dropped 5; count of bases not matched to a gene: 5. Roughly 0.45 to 1 ug RNA was reverse transcribed with random hexamers. MiXCR, applied by TCRdb to the immunoSEQ multiplex PCR reads, yields one record per CDR3 protein. This table holds about 300,000 distinct CDR3 sequences, roughly 90% found once.

The source is a human donor with multiple sclerosis. The V gene is TRBV7-3, the J gene TRBJ2-5; 7 bases line up with TRBD2. Sequencing was carried out using CD8+ T cells from PBMCs. CDR3 nucleotide sequence: TGTGCCAGCAGCCGGGACTACCGGGAGACCCAGTACTTC. Amino acids: CASSRDYRETQYF.